This is a list of T cell receptor beta chains from one sample in a study of shared clonotypes between healthy human individuals. This table comes from immunoSEQ multiplex PCR, and its TCRdb copy is limited to in-frame clones, with some not included. The data hold some 1,100,000 clones, with 75% to 80% observed a single time. The sample consisted of memory CD4+ T cells from PBMCs. These receptors came from a man aged 18 to 29 in good health. Some clones in this sample may be carry-over from other donors' samples. Each CDR3 is given without its conserved first and last residue. D genes are given only for firm matches.

D	V	J	CDR3
TRBD1	TRBV28	TRBJ1-2	ASSSYRGNYGYT
NA	TRBV19	TRBJ2-2	ASTPPRTLNTGELF
TRBD2	TRBV7-9	TRBJ2-1	ASHRGREAYNEQF
NA	TRBV7-2	TRBJ1-6	ASSSDGRSPLH
NA	TRBV7-6	TRBJ2-7	ASSYRVGIYEQY
TRBD2	TRBV4-1	TRBJ2-3	ATRAGGGPDTQY
NA	TRBV27	TRBJ2-1	ARKNDPNREYNEQF
TRBD2	TRBV7-3	TRBJ2-2	ASSFFGGSPPGELF
NA	TRBV18	TRBJ2-2	ASSPPAPGELF
TRBD1	TRBV9	TRBJ2-7	ASSVDSETGLHEQY
NA	TRBV6-1	TRBJ2-7	ASSEPGRNYEQY
TRBD1	TRBV5-6	TRBJ2-1	ASSLRAGGRSYGEQF
NA	TRBV5-1	TRBJ1-1	ASSLDTNTEAF
NA	TRBV27	TRBJ1-4	ASSLFGIRTVEFEKLF
NA	TRBV6-1	TRBJ2-7	ASTGARPYEQY
TRBD1	TRBV19	TRBJ1-5	ASSTTELQGVQPQH
NA	TRBV7-9	TRBJ1-1	ASSLAFTETQNTEAF
TRBD2	TRBV19	TRBJ2-7	ASSISGRGAYEQY
TRBD1	TRBV28	TRBJ2-7	ASSQPGQGEYEQY
TRBD1	TRBV5-4	TRBJ2-7	ASSSGQGGYEQY
TRBD2	TRBV6-6	TRBJ2-7	ASSYSLAGGYEQY
TRBD2	TRBV5-4	TRBJ2-7	ASSSRTSGAYEQY
TRBD2	TRBV7-8	TRBJ2-1	ASSSGRPGGPYNEQF
TRBD1	TRBV5-1	TRBJ2-7	ASSLHVQGAHYEQY
NA	TRBV4-1	TRBJ2-7	ASSQVGVGYEQY
NA	TRBV7-8	TRBJ1-3	ASSLVRGGNTIY
NA	TRBV5-1	TRBJ2-3	ASSLTGNLRADTQY
TRBD1	TRBV7-2	TRBJ1-3	ASSLDRGRPGNTIY
NA	TRBV5-6	TRBJ1-1	ASSFGQTNTEAF
NA	TRBV5-1	TRBJ2-3	ASSLAERASTDTQY
NA	TRBV7-3	TRBJ2-6	ASSPVVSGANVLT
NA	TRBV9	TRBJ1-2	ASSRGRGDYGYT
NA	TRBV29-1	TRBJ2-1	SVDGKGPYNEQF
NA	TRBV7-2	TRBJ2-2	ASSLLVSNTGELF
NA	TRBV27	TRBJ1-1	ASRTGGVAEAF
NA	TRBV15	TRBJ2-5	ATSRERVSWETQY
TRBD2	TRBV6-5	TRBJ2-3	ASSYSSSREGTQY
NA	TRBV7-9	TRBJ2-7	ASSLNQQGGEQY
NA	TRBV28	TRBJ1-5	ASSRRRFQPQH
NA	TRBV5-1	TRBJ2-4	ASSLAEGGNIQY
NA	TRBV27	TRBJ2-7	ASFRYPYEQY
NA	TRBV30	TRBJ2-7	AWTQEGAHEQY
NA	TRBV4-2	TRBJ1-1	ASSQPSGWTEAF
NA	TRBV6-4	TRBJ2-4	ASSDSLFTNIQY
NA	TRBV7-9	TRBJ1-5	ASSSRGDGNQPQH
TRBD1	TRBV6-6	TRBJ2-5	ASSRTRGTGKTQY
NA	TRBV2	TRBJ1-5	ASSKDSLNQPQH